The 11 T cell receptor beta chains in this list originate from one sample, sequenced in a study of post-analysis software for immune sequencing data. Overall study results and limits: In patients, TRBV5-6, TRBV5-1 and TRBV20-1 belonged to roughly 5 TRBV segments found more frequently than in controls.

These receptors' antigens are unknown. Researchers reported that TCR beta cDNA libraries carried unique molecular identifiers. In TCRdb, the PCR reads were re-called with MiXCR into one record per CDR3 protein. The sample holds hundreds of thousands of distinct CDR3 sequences, over 45% seen once. Material: blood. These receptors all come from a girl aged 2 to 9 with multiple sclerosis.

The V and J genes are TRBV12-3 or TRBV12-4 and TRBJ1-5; D gene unclear. CDR3 length: 13 residues. The V gene lost 6 bases and the J gene lost 2 bases, with 8 bases spanning the gap. The CDR3 DNA reads TGTGCCAGCAGCCCTCGGGGCAATCAGCCCCAGCATTTT. Protein: CASSPRGNQPQHF.

The CDR3 coding sequence is TGCAGTGCTGTTGCGGGGACGGAGACCCAGTACTTC. The encoded protein is CSAVAGTETQYF. The gene calls are TRBV20-1 and TRBJ2-5; TRBD2 is a possible D gene (6 bases). The CDR3 is 12 residues long. The V gene lost 5 bases and the J gene lost 5 bases, with 12 bases spanning the gap. From germline, CDR1 is DFQATT and CDR2 SNEGSKA (reference sequence).

The rearrangement uses TRBV28 and TRBJ2-1; D could derive from TRBD1 or TRBD2 (5 bases each). The V end lost 6 bases, the J end lost 9 bases, and 21 bases lay between the germline ends. CDR3 length: 15 amino acids. Germline V CDR1 and CDR2: MDHEN, SYDVKM. In DNA, the CDR3 is TGTGCCAGCAGCTTACCGGGACCAACCCCCGGTGAGCAGTTCTTC. It codes for CASSLPGPTPGEQFF.

The chain couples TRBV12-3 or TRBV12-4 to TRBJ2-1, with D uncertain. Trimming cost V 5 bases and J 9 bases, with 14 bases left between them. There are 13 residues in the CDR3. CDR3 in DNA: TGTGCCAGCAGTGCCCCTTCGGCCATTGAGCAGTTCTTC. Its protein product is CASSAPSAIEQFF.

This chain uses TRBV28 with TRBJ1-5; 8 nucleotides line up with TRBD1. The CDR3 consists of 15 residues. Germline lookup yields CDR1 MDHEN and CDR2 SYDVKM. V was clipped by 7 bases and J by 4 bases; unmatched bases: 9. CDR3 sequence (DNA): TGTGCCAGCACCGAATTGACAGGGGATAATCAGCCCCAGCATTTT. This sequence encodes CASTELTGDNQPQHF. Variable domain in full (rest from reference TRBV28 and TRBJ1-5): DVKVTQSSRYLVKRTGEKVFLECVQDMDHENMFWYRQDPGLGLRLIYFSYDVKMKEKGDIPEGYSVSREKKERFSLILESASTNQTSMYLCASTELTGDNQPQHFGDGTRLSIL.

The chain couples TRBV7-2 to TRBJ1-2; D remains unclear. Trimming stripped 1 base from V and 1 base from J, with 7 bases between. Germline CDR1 and CDR2: SGHTA and FQGNSA. This CDR3 contains 14 residues. CDR3 in amino acids: CASSLGRNNYGYTF. The CDR3 bases are TGTGCCAGCAGCTTAGGCCGGAATAACTATGGCTACACCTTC.

This clonotype was observed a handful of times. The chain recombines TRBV7-2 with TRBJ2-1; D is possibly TRBD2 (6 bases). Germline-derived CDR1 and CDR2 are SGHTA and FQGNSA. V was shortened by 2 bases and J by 6 bases, with 14 bases between the two germline ends. The CDR3 is 15 residues long. CDR3 loop: CASSLRAMEGNEQFF. The DNA for the CDR3 is TGTGCCAGCAGCTTACGGGCCATGGAGGGCAATGAGCAGTTCTTC.

The chain joins TRBV7-2 to TRBJ2-3, with D maybe TRBD1 (6 bases). There are 16 residues in the CDR3. V lost 1 base and J lost 3, with 14 bases in between. Per the germline V gene, CDR1 is SGHTA and CDR2 is FQGNSA. As DNA, the CDR3 is TGTGCCAGCAGCTTAGACGTTCACAGGGTTACAGATACGCAGTATTTT. Amino acid sequence: CASSLDVHRVTDTQYF. Together with reference TRBV7-2 and TRBJ2-3, the CDR3 gives the full variable domain: GAGVSQSPSNKVTEKGKDVELRCDPISGHTALYWYRQSLGQGLEFLIYFQGNSAPDKSGLPSDRFSAERTGGSVSTLTIQRTQQEDSAVYLCASSLDVHRVTDTQYFGPGTRLTVL.

A few counts support this clonotype. The chain links TRBV7-9 to TRBJ2-1; 9 positions agree with TRBD2. Germline values: CDR1 SEHNR, CDR2 FQNEAQ (reference sequence). V trimming: 6 bases; J trimming: 5 bases; junction bases outside the gene matches: 8. This CDR3 has 15 amino acids. The CDR3 loop reads CASRRGLARNNEQFF. In DNA, the CDR3 is TGTGCCAGCAGACGAGGACTAGCGAGGAACAATGAGCAGTTCTTC.

The rearrangement links TRBV12-3 or TRBV12-4 to TRBJ2-5; D could derive from TRBD1 or TRBD2 (5 bases each). The CDR3 totals 14 residues. Trimming cost V 6 bases and J 2 bases, with 13 bases left between them. The CDR3 region has the DNA TGTGCCAGCAGACTGGGACCTGCACAAGAGACCCAGTACTTC. It is translated as CASRLGPAQETQYF.

This clonotype was counted once. One junction end does not reproduce the germline sequence, and a read error may be involved. CDR3 amino acids: CATSILAGGQETQYF. Written as DNA, the CDR3 is TGTGCCACCAGTATCCTAGCGGGGGGCCAAGAGACCCAGTACTTC. This chain connects TRBV12-3 or TRBV12-4 to TRBJ2-5, with 11 bases lining up with TRBD2. The CDR3 length is 15 residues.